A single sample gave rise to the 30 T cell receptor beta chains below, sequenced in a study of blood T cell repertoires in COVID-19 (dated by TCRdb to 2020 to 2021). Library generation was performed with the immunoSEQ multiplex PCR assay. The source is immuneACCESS, and TCRdb retained only in-frame sequences with V and J called. Part of the clones is not carried over; for the studies checked, unresolved V genes explain less than half of this, and the remainder is unexplained. Present in this sample are fewer than 200,000 clones, more than 80% of which were seen just once. The top ten hold 11% of the sample. The sequencing sample was made of peripheral blood. These receptor sequences come from a woman aged 40 to 50 with COVID-19, enrolled during active disease.

This clone was observed a handful of times. The chain has TRBV28 and TRBJ2-7; no clear D. CDR1 MDHEN and CDR2 SYDVKM come from the germline V gene. The CDR3 is 14 amino acids. With 5 bases removed from V and 5 bases from J, the gap between germline ends came to 16 bases. CDR3 in amino acids: CASSAAGALNEQYF. In nucleotides, the CDR3 is TGTGCCAGCAGTGCCGCAGGTGCTTTGAACGAGCAGTACTTC.

The chain joins TRBV7-9 to TRBJ2-2; 10 bases align to TRBD2. Germline assignment: CDR1 SEHNR and CDR2 FQNEAQ (reference sequence). V trimming: 8 bases; J trimming: 7 bases; junction bases outside the gene matches: 7. There are 14 residues in the CDR3. CDR3 in amino acids: CASGSSGSGGELFF. DNA of the CDR3: TGTGCCAGCGGATCTAGCGGGAGTGGCGGGGAGCTGTTTTTT.

The rearrangement joins TRBV9 to TRBJ1-5; no firm D call. V was clipped by 4 bases and J by 1 base, with 12 bases between them. Germline CDR1 is SGDLS and CDR2 is YYNGEE. The CDR3 consists of 15 residues. CDR3 protein: CASSPWGDSNQPQHF. CDR3 nucleotide sequence: TGTGCCAGCAGCCCGTGGGGAGACAGCAATCAGCCCCAGCATTTT.

This clone appeared a single time. The chain joins TRBV19 to TRBJ2-7, with TRBD2 matching over 7 bases. This CDR3 has 14 amino acids. Germline CDR1 is LNHDA and CDR2 is SQIVND (reference sequence). J gave up 5 bases and V 7 bases, and 11 bases lay outside the gene matches. CDR3 coding DNA: TGTGCCAGTACCCAAACCGGGACTAACAACGAGCAGTACTTC. Its protein product is CASTQTGTNNEQYF.

The V call is TRBV18, the J call TRBJ1-4; D is uncertain. With 6 bases removed from V and 6 bases from J, the gap between germline ends came to 14 bases. Germline lookup yields CDR1 KGHSH and CDR2 LQKENI. CDR3 size: 14 residues. CDR3 sequence reads: CASSLEIADEKLFF. For the CDR3, the DNA is TGTGCCAGCTCGTTGGAGATAGCCGATGAAAAACTGTTTTTT. Together with reference TRBV18 and TRBJ1-4, the CDR3 gives the full variable domain: NAGVMQNPRHLVRRRGQEARLRCSPMKGHSHVYWYRQLPEEGLKFMVYLQKENIIDESGMPKERFSAEFPKEGPSILRIQQVVRGDSAAYFCASSLEIADEKLFFGSGTQLSVL.

The chain is built from TRBV29-1 and TRBJ2-3; TRBD1 agrees at 10 bases. CDR1 and CDR2 from the germline V gene are SQVTM and ANQGSEA. The CDR3 covers 18 residues. After removal of 7 bases from V and 4 bases from J, the junction contained 20 bases not matched to a gene. CDR3: CSATALPTGGLSPDTQYF. For the CDR3, the DNA is TGCAGCGCCACCGCCCTTCCGACAGGGGGCTTAAGTCCAGATACGCAGTATTTT.

This rearrangement joins TRBV11-2 to TRBJ2-5; 7 nucleotides line up with TRBD2. V lost 1 base to trimming and J lost 2 bases; unmatched junction nucleotides: 4. The germline V gene has CDR1 SGHAT and CDR2 FQNNGV. The CDR3 consists of 15 residues. The CDR3 sequence: CASSLVGGKQETQYF. In DNA, the CDR3 is TGTGCCAGCAGCTTAGTGGGGGGGAAGCAAGAGACCCAGTACTTC.

The V gene is TRBV6-5, the J gene TRBJ1-2, with 9 positions matching TRBD1. The V and J ends lost 8 bases and 8 bases, in that order; junction bases with no gene match: 3. CDR1 MNHEY and CDR2 SVGAGI come from the germline V gene. The length of the CDR3 is 11 residues. In nucleotides, the CDR3 is TGTGCCAGCGGGACAGGGAAAGGCTACACCTTC. It specifies CASGTGKGYTF.

The chain carries TRBV3-1 (or the pseudogene TRBV3-2) and TRBJ1-6; 8 bases line up with TRBD1. This CDR3 is built from 14 residues. V lost 3 bases, J lost 5 bases, and 0 bases stayed unmatched. Germline-derived CDR1 and CDR2 are LGHDT and YNNKEL (reference sequence). CDR3 DNA sequence: TGTGCCAGCAGCCAGACAGGGGATAATTCACCCCTCCACTTT. This gives the protein CASSQTGDNSPLHF.

This chain uses TRBV6-4 with TRBJ2-1; the D gene is possibly TRBD2 (5 bases). Between the trimmed V and J ends, which lost 2 bases and 7 bases, there was a span of 12 bases. Germline CDR1 MRHNA, CDR2 SNTAGT. The CDR3 is 14 amino acids. CDR3 sequence reads: CASSDGSDLNEQFF. In DNA, the CDR3 is TGTGCCAGCAGTGACGGGAGCGACTTGAATGAGCAGTTCTTC.

The chain carries TRBV5-6 and TRBJ1-5; maybe TRBD1 (5 bases). CDR3 size: 17 residues. The germline gives CDR1 SGHDT, CDR2 YYEEEE. V lost 0 bases to trimming and J lost 3 bases, with 16 bases between them. The CDR3 nucleotides are TGTGCCAGCAGCTTGGGACGATTAGGGGTTTCCAATCAGCCCCAGCATTTT. Translating it yields CASSLGRLGVSNQPQHF.

This chain joins TRBV2 and TRBJ1-1, with D maybe TRBD1 (6 bases). Looked up from germline, CDR1 is SNHLY and CDR2 is FYNNEI. The CDR3 sequence is 14 residues long. The V end was cut by 4 bases, the J end by 0 bases, with 9 bases between. CDR3 loop: CASSGDIVNTEAFF. DNA for the CDR3: TGTGCCAGCAGTGGGGACATAGTGAACACTGAAGCTTTCTTT. Looking up the rest from reference TRBV2 and TRBJ1-1 gives the full variable domain: EPEVTQTPSHQVTQMGQEVILRCVPISNHLYFYWYRQILGQKVEFLVSFYNNEISEKSEIFDDQFSVERPDGSNFTLKIRSTKLEDSAMYFCASSGDIVNTEAFFGQGTRLTVV.

The chain links TRBV27 to TRBJ2-7; possible D gene TRBD1, 5 bases. Trimming left V 3 bases short and J 4 bases short, with 13 bases between. The CDR3 extends over 14 amino acids. From germline, CDR1 is MNHEY and CDR2 SMNVEV (reference sequence). CDR3 loop: CASSFTGSLYEQYF. The CDR3 DNA reads as TGTGCCAGCAGTTTCACAGGATCCCTTTACGAGCAGTACTTC.

This clone was seen once. J is TRBJ2-7 and V is TRBV2, with 7 bases matching TRBD2. Germline loops: CDR1 SNHLY, CDR2 FYNNEI. The junction had 15 bases not matched to a gene; V was cut back by 4 bases and J by 0 bases. The CDR3 contains 18 residues. The CDR3 DNA reads TGTGCCAGCAGTGGGCCCCCCGCCGGGACTATCCTCTCCTACGAGCAGTACTTC. It codes for CASSGPPAGTILSYEQYF.

The rearrangement uses TRBV6-5 and TRBJ1-2; TRBD1 agrees at 9 bases. Germline V gene sequence: CDR1 MNHEY, CDR2 SVGAGI. This CDR3 has 11 amino acids. After removal of 10 bases from V and 6 bases from J, the junction contained 3 bases not matched to a gene. The CDR3 DNA follows: TGTGCCACCCGGACAGGGGATGGCTACACCTTC. This sequence encodes CATRTGDGYTF.

V usage is TRBV11-3 and J usage is TRBJ2-1, with TRBD2 matching over 15 bases. V gave up 5 bases and J gave up 4 bases; unmatched junction bases: 6. The CDR3 loop spans 17 amino acids. Germline lookup yields CDR1 SGHNT and CDR2 YENEEA. The CDR3 spells CASSNPGTSGRYNEQFF. The CDR3 DNA sequence: TGTGCCAGCAGCAACCCAGGGACTAGCGGGAGGTACAATGAGCAGTTCTTC.

The table lists this clone with a count of one. The chain has TRBV2 and TRBJ2-1; D unclear. The V gene lost 3 bases and the J gene lost 7 bases, with 4 bases spanning the gap. Germline CDR1 SNHLY, CDR2 FYNNEI. This CDR3 contains 11 residues. CDR3 nucleotide sequence: TGTGCCAGCAGTGAGAGGAATGAGCAGTTCTTC. It translates to CASSERNEQFF.

The chain uses TRBV6-5 and TRBJ2-2, with 7 positions matching TRBD1. J gave up 7 bases and V 8 bases, and 13 bases lay outside the gene matches. The germline V gene has CDR1 MNHEY and CDR2 SVGAGI. The CDR3 contains 15 residues. The CDR3 reads CASAGGPDRGGELFF. Written as DNA, the CDR3 is TGTGCCAGCGCAGGGGGACCCGATCGCGGCGGGGAGCTGTTTTTT.

This clone showed up just once. The chain employs TRBV30 and TRBJ2-3; D unclear. The length of the CDR3 is 14 residues. Germline-derived CDR1 and CDR2 are GTSNPN and SVGIG (reference sequence). Trimming took 0 bases from V and 6 from J, leaving 13 bases between them. The CDR3 loop reads CAWSVHSAADTQYF. The CDR3 bases are TGTGCCTGGAGTGTACACTCCGCGGCGGATACGCAGTATTTT.

The chain recombines TRBV12-3 or TRBV12-4 with TRBJ2-2, with D possibly TRBD2 on 5 matching bases. V shed 7 bases and J shed 5 bases, with 11 bases lying between them. The CDR3 extends over 13 amino acids. The CDR3 region is CASTTTGTGELFF. In DNA form, the CDR3 reads TGTGCCAGCACGACGACGGGGACCGGGGAGCTGTTTTTT.

The chain employs TRBV27 and TRBJ1-6, with D possibly matching TRBD1 (6 bases). The CDR3 is 13 residues long. Per germline, CDR1 MNHEY and CDR2 SMNVEV (reference sequence). The ends were cut back, 8 bases at V and 4 bases at J, with 9 bases in the middle. The CDR3 coding sequence is TGTGCCAGCTGGGGACATTATAATTCACCCCTCCACTTT. Translated: CASWGHYNSPLHF.

This chain uses TRBV29-1 with TRBJ2-7; TRBD2 matches at 13 bases. The V segment lost 6 bases and the J segment 4 bases; nucleotides outside the gene matches: 12. This CDR3 has 16 amino acids. Germline V gene sequence: CDR1 SQVTM, CDR2 ANQGSEA. This chain's CDR3 is CSVAGVTSGRRYEQYF. The CDR3 bases are TGCAGCGTGGCCGGGGTGACTAGCGGGAGGAGATACGAGCAGTACTTC.

The genes are TRBV11-2 and TRBJ1-1; D call uncertain. The CDR3 contains 12 residues. Trimming cost V 4 bases and J 7 bases, with 10 bases left between them. Germline CDR1 SGHAT, CDR2 FQNNGV. The CDR3 DNA sequence: TGTGCCAGCAGCTCTTCTCGGGTTGAAGCTTTCTTT. Translating gives CASSSSRVEAFF.

The chain has TRBV10-1 and TRBJ2-1; maybe TRBD2 (5 bases). The germline gives CDR1 WNHNN, CDR2 SYGVQD (reference sequence). CDR3 length: 14 amino acids. V gave up 6 bases and J gave up 2 bases, with 11 bases separating them. The chain's CDR3 is CASSGLVTYNEQFF. Here the CDR3 DNA reads TGCGCCAGCAGCGGACTGGTAACCTACAATGAGCAGTTCTTC.

J is TRBJ2-1 and V is TRBV12-5; 10 bases line up with TRBD1. V lost 4 bases, J lost 2 bases, and 2 bases stayed unmatched. Germline assignment: CDR1 LGHNT and CDR2 FRNRAP. This CDR3 comprises 15 residues. This CDR3 is CASGSGTGAYNEQFF. CDR3 nucleotides: TGTGCTAGTGGTTCGGGGACAGGGGCCTACAATGAGCAGTTCTTC. The entire variable domain, with the rest obtained from reference TRBV12-5 and TRBJ2-1, is as follows: DARVTQTPRHKVTEMGQEVTMRCQPILGHNTVFWYRQTMMQGLELLAYFRNRAPLDDSGMPKDRFSAEMPDATLATLKIQPSEPRDSAVYFCASGSGTGAYNEQFFGPGTRLTVL.

The chain uses TRBV9 and TRBJ2-3, with D possibly TRBD1 on 6 matching bases. From germline, CDR1 is SGDLS and CDR2 YYNGEE. Trimming stripped 6 bases from V and 3 bases from J, with 17 bases between. The CDR3 spans 15 residues. As DNA, the CDR3 is TGTGCCAGCACCGTGAGAGACAGGCAAACAGATACGCAGTATTTT. It yields the protein CASTVRDRQTDTQYF.

This clone was detected many times. The gene calls are TRBV12-3 or TRBV12-4 and TRBJ2-4; D remains unclear. The CDR3 covers 11 residues. Trimming cost V 5 bases and J 8 bases, with 7 bases left between them. The CDR3 spells CASSPRDIQYF. Here the CDR3 DNA reads TGTGCCAGCAGTCCCCGGGACATTCAGTACTTC.

This chain links TRBV28 with TRBJ2-7; D is possibly TRBD1 (5 bases). The germline V and J ends were trimmed by 5 bases and 2 bases, with 16 bases remaining between them. Germline V gene data show CDR1 as MDHEN and CDR2 as SYDVKM. This CDR3 is 15 amino acids long. The CDR3 DNA reads TGTGCCAGCAGTCGCGCAGGGATTAAAGCCTACGAGCAGTACTTC. It yields the protein CASSRAGIKAYEQYF.

The V gene is TRBV5-6, the J gene TRBJ2-7; possible D gene TRBD2, 7 bases. The CDR3 is 15 amino acids. The germline gives CDR1 SGHDT, CDR2 YYEEEE. V dropped 1 base and J dropped 4 bases, with 15 bases sitting between them. CDR3: CASSLQRGGAYEQYV. Here the CDR3 DNA reads TGTGCCAGCAGCTTGCAGAGGGGGGGCGCTTACGAGCAGTACGTC.

The chain joins TRBV27 to TRBJ2-3, with 13 nucleotides matching TRBD2. Germline CDR1 and CDR2: MNHEY and SMNVEV (reference sequence). This CDR3 has 14 residues. Trimming removed 6 bases from V and 9 bases from J; junction bases left unmatched: 6. Written as DNA, the CDR3 is TGTGCCAGCAGGGGACTAGCGGGGCCTGACACGCAGTATTTT. It specifies CASRGLAGPDTQYF.